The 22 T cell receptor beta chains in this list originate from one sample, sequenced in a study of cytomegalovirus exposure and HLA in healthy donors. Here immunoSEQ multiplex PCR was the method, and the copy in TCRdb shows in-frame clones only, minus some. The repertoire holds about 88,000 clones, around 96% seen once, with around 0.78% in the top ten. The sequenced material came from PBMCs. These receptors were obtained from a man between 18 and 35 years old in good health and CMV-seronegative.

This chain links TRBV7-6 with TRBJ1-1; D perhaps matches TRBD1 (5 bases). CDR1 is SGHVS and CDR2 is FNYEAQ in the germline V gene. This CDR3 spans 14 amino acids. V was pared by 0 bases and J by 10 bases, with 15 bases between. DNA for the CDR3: TGTGCCAGCAGCTTAGCGTTGTCAGGGTCCCCAGCTTTCTTT. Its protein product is CASSLALSGSPAFF. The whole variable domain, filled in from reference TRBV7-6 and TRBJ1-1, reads GAGVSQSPRYKVTKRGQDVALRCDPISGHVSLYWYRQALGQGPEFLTYFNYEAQQDKSGLPNDRFSAERPEGSISTLTIQRTEQRDSAMYRCASSLALSGSPAFFGQGTRLTVV.

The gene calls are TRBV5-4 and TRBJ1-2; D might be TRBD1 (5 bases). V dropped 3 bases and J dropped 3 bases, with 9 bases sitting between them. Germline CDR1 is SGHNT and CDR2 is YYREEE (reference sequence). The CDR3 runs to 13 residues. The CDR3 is CASSSQGYYGYTF. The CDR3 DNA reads TGTGCCAGCAGCTCGCAGGGTTACTATGGCTACACCTTC.

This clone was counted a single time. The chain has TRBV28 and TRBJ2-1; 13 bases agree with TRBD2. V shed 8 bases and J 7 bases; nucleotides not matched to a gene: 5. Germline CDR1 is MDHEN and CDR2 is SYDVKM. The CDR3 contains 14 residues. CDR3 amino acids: CASRTSGSLNEQFF. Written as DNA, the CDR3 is TGTGCCAGCCGGACTAGCGGGAGCCTAAATGAGCAGTTCTTC.

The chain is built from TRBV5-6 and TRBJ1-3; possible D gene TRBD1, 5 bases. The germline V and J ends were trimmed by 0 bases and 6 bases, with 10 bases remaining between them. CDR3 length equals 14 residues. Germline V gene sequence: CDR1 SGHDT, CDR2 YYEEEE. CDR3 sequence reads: CASSLVGHPNTIYF. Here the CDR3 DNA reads TGTGCCAGCAGCTTGGTAGGACATCCAAACACCATATATTTT.

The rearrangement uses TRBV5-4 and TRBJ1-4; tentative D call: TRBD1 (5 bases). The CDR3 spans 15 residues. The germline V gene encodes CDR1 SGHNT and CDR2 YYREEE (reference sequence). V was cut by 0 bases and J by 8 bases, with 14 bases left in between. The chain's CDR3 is CASSLGGRKEEKLFF. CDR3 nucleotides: TGTGCCAGCAGCTTGGGGGGGAGGAAGGAAGAAAAACTGTTTTTT.

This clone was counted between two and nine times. The DNA for the CDR3 is TGTGCCAGCAGGACAGTGGCCGGGTTCGATCAGCCCCAGCATTTT. Protein product: CASRTVAGFDQPQHF. The J gene is TRBJ1-5, the V gene TRBV2; possible D gene TRBD1, 5 bases. Trimming shortened V by 6 bases and J by 5 bases, and 17 bases separated the two germline ends. There are 15 residues in the CDR3. Germline V gene lookup returns CDR1 SNHLY and CDR2 FYNNEI.

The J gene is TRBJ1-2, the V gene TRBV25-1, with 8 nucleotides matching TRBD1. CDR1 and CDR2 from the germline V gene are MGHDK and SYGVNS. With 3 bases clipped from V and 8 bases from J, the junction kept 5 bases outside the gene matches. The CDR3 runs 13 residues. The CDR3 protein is CASSETGVGGYTF. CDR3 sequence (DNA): TGTGCCAGCAGTGAGACAGGGGTGGGGGGCTACACCTTC.

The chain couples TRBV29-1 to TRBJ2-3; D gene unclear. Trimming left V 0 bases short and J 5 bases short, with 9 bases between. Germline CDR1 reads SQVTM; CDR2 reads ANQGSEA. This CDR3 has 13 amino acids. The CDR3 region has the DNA TGCAGCGTTGAAGATCAAGGCGGAGATACGCAGTATTTT. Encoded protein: CSVEDQGGDTQYF.

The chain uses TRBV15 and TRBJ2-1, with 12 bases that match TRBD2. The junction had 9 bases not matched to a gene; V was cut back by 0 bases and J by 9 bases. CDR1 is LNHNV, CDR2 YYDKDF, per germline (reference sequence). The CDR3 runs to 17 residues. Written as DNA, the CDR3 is TGTGCCACCAGCAGAGATCCCCTGACTAGCGGGAGCAGTGAGCAGTTCTTC. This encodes CATSRDPLTSGSSEQFF.

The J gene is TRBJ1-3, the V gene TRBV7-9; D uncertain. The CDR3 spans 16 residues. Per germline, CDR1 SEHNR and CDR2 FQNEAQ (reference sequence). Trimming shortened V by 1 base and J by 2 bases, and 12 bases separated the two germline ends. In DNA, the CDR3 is TGTGCCAGCAGCTTAGTGTATGATAGCCCTGGAAACACCATATATTTT. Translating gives CASSLVYDSPGNTIYF.

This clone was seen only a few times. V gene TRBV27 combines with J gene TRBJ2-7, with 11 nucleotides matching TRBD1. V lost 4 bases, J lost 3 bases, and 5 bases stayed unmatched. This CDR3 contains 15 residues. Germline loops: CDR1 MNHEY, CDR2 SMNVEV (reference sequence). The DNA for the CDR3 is TGTGCCAGCAGTTGGGAAGGGACAGGGGGCTACGAGCAGTACTTC. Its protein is CASSWEGTGGYEQYF.

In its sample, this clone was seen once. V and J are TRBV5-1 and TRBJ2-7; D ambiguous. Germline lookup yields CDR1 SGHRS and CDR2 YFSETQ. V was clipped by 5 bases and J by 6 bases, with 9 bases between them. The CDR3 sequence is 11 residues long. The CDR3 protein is CASSAHGEQYF. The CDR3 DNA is TGCGCCAGCAGTGCGCACGGCGAGCAGTACTTC.

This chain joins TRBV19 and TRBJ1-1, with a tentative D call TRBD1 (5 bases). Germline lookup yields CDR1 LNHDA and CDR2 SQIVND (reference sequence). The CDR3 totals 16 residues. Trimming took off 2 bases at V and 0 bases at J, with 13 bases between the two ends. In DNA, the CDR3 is TGTGCCAGTAGTATACTCCCGACAGAGATGAACACTGAAGCTTTCTTT. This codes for CASSILPTEMNTEAFF.

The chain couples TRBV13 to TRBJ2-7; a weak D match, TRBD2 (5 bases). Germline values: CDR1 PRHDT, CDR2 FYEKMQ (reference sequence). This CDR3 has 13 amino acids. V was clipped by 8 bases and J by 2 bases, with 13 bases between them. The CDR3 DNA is TGTGCCAGCCGGGGTCCCTCAGCCTACGAGCAGTACTTC. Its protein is CASRGPSAYEQYF.

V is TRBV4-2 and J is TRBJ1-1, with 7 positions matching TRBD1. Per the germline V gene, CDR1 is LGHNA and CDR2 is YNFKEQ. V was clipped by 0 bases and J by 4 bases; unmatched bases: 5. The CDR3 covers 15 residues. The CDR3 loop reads CASSQDVAGGTEAFF. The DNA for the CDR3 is TGTGCCAGCAGCCAAGATGTAGCAGGGGGCACTGAAGCTTTCTTT.

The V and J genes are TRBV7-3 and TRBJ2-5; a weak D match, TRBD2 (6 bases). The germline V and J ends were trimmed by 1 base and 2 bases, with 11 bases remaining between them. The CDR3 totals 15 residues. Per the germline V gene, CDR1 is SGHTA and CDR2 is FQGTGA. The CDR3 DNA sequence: TGTGCCAGCAGCTTAAGAGCGGGCCAGCAAGAGACCCAGTACTTC. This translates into CASSLRAGQQETQYF.

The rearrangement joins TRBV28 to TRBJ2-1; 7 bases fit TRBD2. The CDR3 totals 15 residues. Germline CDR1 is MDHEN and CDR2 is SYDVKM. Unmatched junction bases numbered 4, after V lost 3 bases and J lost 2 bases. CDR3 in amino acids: CASSLGGVTYNEQFF. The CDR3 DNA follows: TGTGCCAGCAGTTTGGGAGGGGTTACCTACAATGAGCAGTTCTTC.

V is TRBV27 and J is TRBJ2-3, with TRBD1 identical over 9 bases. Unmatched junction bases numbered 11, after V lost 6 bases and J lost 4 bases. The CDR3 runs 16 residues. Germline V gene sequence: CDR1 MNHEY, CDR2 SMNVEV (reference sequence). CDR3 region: CASRTLTGGGADTQYF. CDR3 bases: TGTGCCAGCAGGACCCTCACAGGGGGCGGCGCAGATACGCAGTATTTT.

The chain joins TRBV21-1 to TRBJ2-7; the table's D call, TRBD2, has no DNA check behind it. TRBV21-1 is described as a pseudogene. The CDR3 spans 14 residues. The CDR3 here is CASSRGAAGYEQYF. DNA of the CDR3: TGTGCCAGCAGCAGAGGAGCGGCCGGCTACGAGCAGTACTTC.

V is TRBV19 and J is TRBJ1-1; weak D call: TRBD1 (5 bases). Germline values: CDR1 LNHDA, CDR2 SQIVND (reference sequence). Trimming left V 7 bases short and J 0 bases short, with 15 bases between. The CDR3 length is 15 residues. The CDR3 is CASTSGLGMNTEAFF. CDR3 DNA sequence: TGTGCCAGTACCTCAGGGTTAGGGATGAACACTGAAGCTTTCTTT.

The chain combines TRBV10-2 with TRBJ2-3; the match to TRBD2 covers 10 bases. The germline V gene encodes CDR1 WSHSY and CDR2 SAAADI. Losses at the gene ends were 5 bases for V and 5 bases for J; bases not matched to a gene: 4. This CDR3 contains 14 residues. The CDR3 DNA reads TGCGCCAGCAGTCTAGCGGGAGAAGGAGATACGCAGTATTTT. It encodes CASSLAGEGDTQYF.

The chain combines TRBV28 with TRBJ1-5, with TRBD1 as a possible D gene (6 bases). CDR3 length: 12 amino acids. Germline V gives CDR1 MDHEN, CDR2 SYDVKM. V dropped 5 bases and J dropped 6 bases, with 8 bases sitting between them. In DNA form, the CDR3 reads TGTGCCAGCAGTCAGGGGATTCAGCCCCAGCATTTT. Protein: CASSQGIQPQHF.